At least ten counts were recorded for the clone carrying this T cell receptor beta chain. This sample stems from a study of T cells after yellow fever vaccination. Broader study findings: Only a small proportion of the clonotypes turned up in both the CD4 and the CD8 compartments, likely arising from convergent recombination.

Trimming pared 6 bases from V and 5 bases from J, leaving 11 bases between. Germline V gives CDR1 KGHSH, CDR2 LQKENI. This CDR3 region has 13 residues. 5'RACE template switching produced TCR cDNA carrying a universal primer site and UMIs. Via MiXCR, TCRdb re-called the 5' RACE reads, giving one row per CDR3 protein. Of about 58,000 distinct CDR3 sequences listed, 4.5% to 6% are singletons. The sequences come from PBMCs, either bulk or a sorted T-cell subset (CD4+, CD8+, memory, or dextramer-sorted; not recorded which), collected on the day of the yellow fever booster vaccination. V usage is TRBV18 and J usage is TRBJ2-1; D call uncertain. This sequence was found in a man between 18 and 35 years old who received the YFV17D yellow fever vaccine. The CDR3 is CASSPDLNNEQFF. CDR3 nucleotide sequence: TGTGCCAGCTCCCCCGACCTCAACAATGAGCAGTTCTTC.